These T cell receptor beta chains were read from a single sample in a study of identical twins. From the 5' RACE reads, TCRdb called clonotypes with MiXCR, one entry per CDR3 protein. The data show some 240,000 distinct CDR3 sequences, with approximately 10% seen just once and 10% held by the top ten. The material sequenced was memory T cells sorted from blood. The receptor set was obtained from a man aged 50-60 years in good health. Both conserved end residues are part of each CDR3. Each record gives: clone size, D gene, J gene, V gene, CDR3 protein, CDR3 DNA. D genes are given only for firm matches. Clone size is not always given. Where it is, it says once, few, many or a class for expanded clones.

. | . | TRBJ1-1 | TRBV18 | CASSLKQAGTEAFF | TGTGCCAGCTCCCTTAAACAGGCGGGCACTGAAGCTTTCTTT
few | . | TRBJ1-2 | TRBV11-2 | CASSLDLVAVRFYGYTF | TGTGCCAGCAGCTTAGATCTTGTGGCGGTTAGGTTCTATGGCTACACCTTC
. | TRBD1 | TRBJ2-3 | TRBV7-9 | CASSSRTGGGTDTQYF | TGTGCCAGCAGCTCCAGGACAGGGGGAGGCACAGATACGCAGTATTTT
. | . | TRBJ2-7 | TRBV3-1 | CASSQDSRRREQYF | TGTGCCAGCAGCCAAGATTCTAGGAGGCGCGAGCAGTACTTC
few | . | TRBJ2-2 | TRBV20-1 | CSAPIGNTGELFF | TGCAGTGCCCCGATCGGGAACACCGGGGAGCTGTTTTTT
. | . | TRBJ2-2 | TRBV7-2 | CATQTGTGELFF | TGTGCCACCCAAACTGGGACCGGGGAGCTGTTTTTT
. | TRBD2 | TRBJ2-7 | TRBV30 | CAWSSGGTYEQYF | TGTGCCTGGTCTTCGGGGGGGACCTACGAGCAGTACTTC
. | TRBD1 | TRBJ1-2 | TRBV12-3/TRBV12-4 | CASSDGTGQGYTF | TGTGCCAGCAGTGACGGGACAGGGCAGGGCTACACCTTC
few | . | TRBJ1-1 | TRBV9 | CASSVEPMNTEAFF | TGTGCCAGCAGCGTAGAGCCGATGAACACTGAAGCTTTCTTT
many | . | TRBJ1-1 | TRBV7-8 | CASSFSGRPMNTEAFF | TGTGCCAGCAGCTTCTCGGGCAGACCCATGAACACTGAAGCTTTCTTT
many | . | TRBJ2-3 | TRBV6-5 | CASSSSRQGTDTQYF | TGTGCCAGCAGTTCCTCTCGACAGGGCACAGATACGCAGTATTTT
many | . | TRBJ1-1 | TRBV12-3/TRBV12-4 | CASTLNTEAFF | TGTGCCAGCACCCTGAACACTGAAGCTTTCTTT
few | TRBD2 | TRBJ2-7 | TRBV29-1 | CSAREAGLLYEQYF | TGCAGCGCCCGGGAGGCAGGGTTACTCTACGAGCAGTACTTC
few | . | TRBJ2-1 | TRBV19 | CASSIILSYNEQFF | TGTGCCAGTAGTATTATTCTTTCCTACAATGAGCAGTTCTTC
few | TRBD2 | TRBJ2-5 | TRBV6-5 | CASSYGARGYQETQYF | TGTGCCAGCAGTTATGGGGCGCGGGGGTACCAAGAGACCCAGTACTTC
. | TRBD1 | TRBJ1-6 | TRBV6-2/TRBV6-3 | CASSSEHRGYNSPLHF | TGTGCCAGCAGTTCTGAACACAGGGGATATAATTCACCCCTCCACTTT
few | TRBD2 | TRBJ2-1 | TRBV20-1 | CSAKGTSGDRNNEQFF | TGCAGTGCAAAGGGGACTAGCGGGGATAGGAACAATGAGCAGTTCTTC
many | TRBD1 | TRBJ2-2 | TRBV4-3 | CASSQEGGRANTGELFF | TGCGCCAGCAGCCAAGAAGGGGGCAGGGCGAACACCGGGGAGCTGTTTTTT
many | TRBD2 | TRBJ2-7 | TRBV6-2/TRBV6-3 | CASSYRLAAYEQYF | TGTGCCAGCAGTTACAGACTAGCGGCCTACGAGCAGTACTTC
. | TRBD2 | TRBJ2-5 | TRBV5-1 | CASSLAGVKETQYF | TGCGCCAGCAGTTTGGCGGGAGTGAAAGAGACCCAGTACTTC
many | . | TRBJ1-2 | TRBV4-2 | CASSQVGRVSDYGYTF | TGTGCCAGCAGCCAAGTGGGCCGAGTCTCGGACTATGGCTACACCTTC
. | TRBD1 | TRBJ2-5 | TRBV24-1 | CATSEGTGYQETQYF | TGTGCCACCAGTGAAGGGACAGGCTACCAAGAGACCCAGTACTTC
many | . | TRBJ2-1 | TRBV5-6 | CASSLGFLGGNEQFF | TGTGCCAGCAGCTTGGGCTTCCTAGGGGGTAATGAGCAGTTCTTC
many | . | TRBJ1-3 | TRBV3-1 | CASSQVTGTRKNTIYF | TGTGCCAGCAGCCAAGTCACTGGGACGCGGAAAAACACCATATATTTT
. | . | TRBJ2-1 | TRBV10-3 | CAISEVGASNQFF | TGTGCCATCAGTGAGGTTGGAGCCTCAAATCAGTTCTTC
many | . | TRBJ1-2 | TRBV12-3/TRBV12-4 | CASSLNYGRSGYTF | TGTGCCAGCAGTTTAAACTACGGCCGGAGTGGCTACACCTTC
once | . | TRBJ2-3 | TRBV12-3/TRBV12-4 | CASSFFDSGGGLADTQYF | TGTGCCAGCAGTTTTTTCGATTCTGGGGGAGGACTGGCAGATACGCAGTATTTT
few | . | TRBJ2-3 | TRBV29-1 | CSVGGQVAFDTQYF | TGCAGCGTTGGGGGTCAGGTAGCTTTCGATACGCAGTATTTT
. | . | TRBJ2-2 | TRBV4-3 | CASSQDGATTGELFF | TGCGCCAGCAGCCAAGATGGAGCCACGACCGGGGAGCTGTTTTTT
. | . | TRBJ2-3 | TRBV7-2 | CASSLGGPSTDTQYF | TGTGCCAGCAGCTTAGGGGGCCCTAGCACAGATACGCAGTATTTT
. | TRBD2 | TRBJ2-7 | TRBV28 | CASSQEMGGEQYF | TGTGCCAGCAGTCAAGAAATGGGAGGGGAGCAGTACTTC
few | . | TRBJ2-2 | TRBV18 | CASSPVEGIAGELFF | TGTGCCAGCTCACCAGTTGAGGGTATCGCCGGGGAGCTGTTTTTT
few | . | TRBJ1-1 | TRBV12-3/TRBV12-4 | CASKSSWQGNTEAFF | TGTGCCAGCAAATCAAGTTGGCAGGGAAACACTGAAGCTTTCTTT
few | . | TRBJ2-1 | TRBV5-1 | CASSLRQGDLNEQFF | TGCGCCAGCAGCTTGCGGCAGGGAGATCTCAATGAGCAGTTCTTC
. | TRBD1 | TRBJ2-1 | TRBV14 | CASSIRTGGQFF | TGTGCCAGCAGCATCCGGACAGGTGGGCAGTTCTTC
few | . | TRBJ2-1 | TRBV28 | CASSLGLDGEYNEQFF | TGTGCCAGCAGTTTGGGCTTGGACGGGGAATACAATGAGCAGTTCTTC
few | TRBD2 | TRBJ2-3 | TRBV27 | CASSYGSGGVMADTQYF | TGTGCCAGCAGTTATGGTAGCGGGGGTGTCATGGCAGATACGCAGTATTTT
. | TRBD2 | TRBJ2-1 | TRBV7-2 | CASSPSGTRVNEQFF | TGTGCCAGCAGCCCTAGCGGGACCCGCGTGAATGAGCAGTTCTTC
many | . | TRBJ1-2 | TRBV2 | CASSVRQVNYGYTF | TGTGCCAGCTCTGTCAGACAGGTTAACTATGGCTACACCTTC
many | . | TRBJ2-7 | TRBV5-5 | CASSLGTDYEQYF | TGTGCCAGCAGCTTGGGGACAGACTACGAGCAGTACTTC
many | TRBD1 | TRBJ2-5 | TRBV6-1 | CASSPMIGTGGETQYF | TGTGCCAGCAGTCCCATGATAGGGACAGGGGGCGAGACCCAGTACTTC
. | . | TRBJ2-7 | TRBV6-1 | CASSERRPRGSKGEQYF | TGTGCCAGCAGTGAACGACGACCGAGGGGGTCAAAGGGTGAGCAGTACTTC
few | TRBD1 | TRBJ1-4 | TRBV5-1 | CASSFGRGYEKLFF | TGCGCCAGCAGCTTCGGCAGGGGGTATGAAAAACTGTTTTTT
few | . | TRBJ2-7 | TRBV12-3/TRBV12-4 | CASNVRGYGSSYEQYF | TGTGCCAGCAACGTTAGGGGATATGGGAGCTCCTACGAGCAGTACTTC
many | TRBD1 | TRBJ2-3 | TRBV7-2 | CASSFTGVDTQYF | TGTGCCAGCAGCTTTACAGGGGTGGATACGCAGTATTTT
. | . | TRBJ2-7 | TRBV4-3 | CASSQDSGLYEQYF | TGCGCCAGCAGCCAGGATAGTGGTCTCTACGAGCAGTACTTC
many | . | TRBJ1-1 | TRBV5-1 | CASSFGSGVTEAFF | TGCGCCAGCAGCTTTGGTAGTGGAGTCACTGAAGCTTTCTTT
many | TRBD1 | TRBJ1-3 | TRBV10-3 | CAISEGTGVGNTIYF | TGTGCCATCAGTGAGGGGACAGGGGTCGGAAACACCATATATTTT
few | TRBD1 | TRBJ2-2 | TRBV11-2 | CASSLDLDRALAGELFF | TGTGCCAGCAGCTTGGACCTAGACAGGGCGTTAGCCGGGGAGCTGTTTTTT